The 2 T cell receptor beta chains below come from one sample, sequenced in a study of T-cell memory formation after mild COVID-19. One entry per CDR3 protein, called by TCRdb with MiXCR from the 5' RACE reads. This table holds some 260,000 distinct CDR3 sequences, around 15% found once. Sequencing was performed on PBMCs or a T cell subset sorted from them (not recorded which). All receptors come from a man aged 18-30 years who had mild COVID-19 (a few samples of this study predate the infection). Cell type and time point are not known.

This clonotype was seen just once. This sequence joins TRBV7-9 and TRBJ2-3; D unresolved. The germline gives CDR1 SEHNR, CDR2 FQNEAQ (reference sequence). The CDR3 consists of 16 residues. V was clipped by 1 base and J by 0 bases, with 11 bases between them. CDR3 DNA: TGTGCCAGCAGCTTAGGATTAGCTCTAAGCACAGATACGCAGTATTTT. It is translated as CASSLGLALSTDTQYF. The variable domain in full, completed from reference TRBV7-9 and TRBJ2-3, reads DTGVSQNPRHKITKRGQNVTFRCDPISEHNRLYWYRQTLGQGPEFLTYFQNEAQLEKSRLLSDRFSAERPKGSFSTLEIQRTEQGDSAMYLCASSLGLALSTDTQYFGPGTRLTVL.

This clonotype was counted a few times. V usage is TRBV4-2 and J usage is TRBJ1-1; the D is unclear. This CDR3 spans 13 amino acids. The ends were cut back, 0 bases at V and 8 bases at J, with 10 bases in the middle. Germline CDR1 reads LGHNA; CDR2 reads YNFKEQ. CDR3 sequence (DNA): TGTGCCAGCAGCCAAGATGGAAGGTTGGAAGCTTTCTTT. Its protein is CASSQDGRLEAFF.